The 9 T cell receptor beta chains presented below share a single source sample, sequenced in a study of low-dose radiotherapy and immunotherapy resistance in tumors. First-strand cDNA used TRAV- and TRBV-specific primers, covering alpha and beta chains. Amplification, which lasted 20 to 25 PCR cycles, used a constant-region primer and V-primer adapter to amplify TCRs. TCRdb processed the reads anew with MiXCR; each CDR3 protein has one entry. Of tens of thousands of distinct CDR3 sequences in the sample, roughly a sixth were seen once. Time point reported: before trial treatment. Sequences were derived from PBMCs, sampled before treatment. The receptors originated from a male donor with prostate cancer.

This clonotype was recorded many times. The chain joins TRBV5-6 to TRBJ1-6; 8 bases match TRBD1. With V trimmed by 4 bases and J by 8 bases, 17 bases remained unmatched. This CDR3 region has 18 residues. CDR1 and CDR2 from the germline V gene are SGHDT and YYEEEE. This chain's CDR3 is CASSPKMWYRGKDSPLHF. The CDR3 DNA reads as TGTGCCAGCAGCCCGAAAATGTGGTACAGGGGGAAGGATTCACCCCTCCACTTT. Full variable domain (remainder filled in from reference TRBV5-6 and TRBJ1-6): DAGVTQSPTHLIKTRGQQVTLRCSPKSGHDTVSWYQQALGQGPQFIFQYYEEEERQRGNFPDRFSGHQFPNYSSELNVNALLLGDSALYLCASSPKMWYRGKDSPLHFGNGTRLTVT.

This clonotype showed up many times. This rearrangement joins TRBV27 to TRBJ1-5, with 8 bases fitting TRBD1. Germline CDR1 MNHEY, CDR2 SMNVEV (reference sequence). The CDR3 length is 15 residues. With 4 bases clipped from V and 3 bases from J, the junction kept 5 bases outside the gene matches. This chain's CDR3 is CASSSVDRDNQPQHF. The CDR3 nucleotides read TGTGCCAGCAGTTCGGTGGACAGGGACAATCAGCCCCAGCATTTT.

Many counts were recorded for this clonotype. The J gene is TRBJ2-7, the V gene TRBV11-2; no firm D call. The CDR3 covers 14 residues. Germline V gene lookup returns CDR1 SGHAT and CDR2 FQNNGV. V dropped 3 bases and J dropped 0 bases, with 9 bases sitting between them. CDR3 sequence reads: CASSFGSSSYEQYF. In nucleotides, the CDR3 is TGTGCCAGCAGCTTTGGCAGTAGCTCCTACGAGCAGTACTTC.

This clonotype was counted many times. V gene TRBV12-5 combines with J gene TRBJ2-7; 12 nucleotides match TRBD1. V lost 0 bases and J lost 6; bases outside the gene matches: 6. There are 16 residues in the CDR3. Germline V gene data show CDR1 as LGHNT and CDR2 as FRNRAP. The CDR3 DNA sequence: TGTGCTAGTGGTTTGGTACTGGGACAGGGGGCGATCGAGCAGTACTTC. Amino acids: CASGLVLGQGAIEQYF.

Only one count was recorded for this clonotype. This chain uses TRBV15 with TRBJ2-7; 9 bases are shared with TRBD1. CDR3 length: 15 residues. J was trimmed by 5 bases and V by 1 base; bases with no gene match: 6. Looked up from germline, CDR1 is LNHNV and CDR2 is YYDKDF (reference sequence). CDR3 DNA: TGTGCCACCAGCAGAGTCGCGGGACAGGGTAACGAGCAGTACTTC. Protein product: CATSRVAGQGNEQYF.

This clonotype has just a few counts. A much larger clone lies one base from this, so it may be a read error. The chain couples TRBV12-3 or TRBV12-4 to TRBJ1-4, with D unclear. The CDR3 contains 12 residues. CDR3 loop: CTSSFEAEKLFF. The CDR3 DNA reads TGTACCAGCAGTTTCGAGGCCGAAAAACTGTTTTTT.

This chain connects TRBV7-2 to TRBJ2-7; D not certain. Trimming shortened V by 1 base and J by 4 bases, and 5 bases separated the two germline ends. CDR1 SGHTA and CDR2 FQGNSA come from the germline V gene. The CDR3 sequence is 12 residues long. CDR3 sequence reads: CASSLVLYEQYF. For the CDR3, the DNA is TGTGCCAGCAGCTTAGTGTTATACGAGCAGTACTTC.

This clonotype was detected ten times or more. The chain combines TRBV20-1 with TRBJ2-5; TRBD2 matches 8 bases. CDR3 length equals 13 residues. J lost 3 bases, V lost 6 bases, and 6 bases had no gene match. Germline CDR1 reads DFQATT; CDR2 reads SNEGSKA (reference sequence). The CDR3 DNA follows: TGCAGTGCCGGGGGGGCCCTAGAAGAGACCCAGTACTTC. Translating gives CSAGGALEETQYF.

At least ten counts were recorded for this clonotype. The CDR3, as DNA: TGCGCCAGCAGCCAAAACACAGGACGGGGCAATCAGCCCCAGCATTTT. Residues: CASSQNTGRGNQPQHF. This chain uses TRBV4-1 with TRBJ1-5, with a tentative D call TRBD1 (5 bases). Germline V gene data show CDR1 as MGHRA and CDR2 as YSYEKL. CDR3 length: 16 amino acids. The ends were cut back, 2 bases at V and 2 bases at J, with 13 bases in the middle.